The present TCR beta chain was sequenced within a study of cytomegalovirus exposure and HLA in healthy donors. Study findings and constraints: The classifier reportedly diagnosed cytomegalovirus status with high sensitivity and specificity. It has been reported that TCR beta sequences accurately predicted the HLA-A and HLA-B alleles of most subjects. The majority of TCR sequences were rare, yet some public TCRs appeared in many donors.

PCR primers comprised 60 Vbeta and 13 Jbeta primers. Data came from immunoSEQ multiplex PCR; TCRdb stores just in-frame clones and leaves some out. The repertoire holds about 52,000 clones, 72% seen once, with 9.1% in the top ten. Germline CDR1 ENHRY, CDR2 SYGVKD. CDR3 length equals 15 residues. The V end lost 0 bases, the J end lost 5 bases, and 11 bases lay between the germline ends. This clone has more than one count but fewer than ten. The antigen remains undetermined. Sequencing used PBMCs. The sequence derives from a woman between 50 and 59 years old in good health and CMV-seronegative. The V gene is TRBV10-3, the J gene TRBJ2-1; D uncertain. CDR3 coding DNA: TGTGCCATCAGTGAGTCCTCCCCTACCAACAATGAGCAGTTCTTC. It codes for CAISESSPTNNEQFF.